These T cell receptor beta chains were read from a single sample in a study of T-cell memory formation after mild COVID-19. A single record per CDR3 protein comes from TCRdb applying MiXCR to the 5' RACE reads. The table shows roughly 320,000 distinct CDR3 sequences, with under 30% occurring only once. Material: PBMCs or a T cell subset sorted from them (not recorded which). The origin of the receptors is an adult woman who had mild COVID-19 (a few samples of this study predate the infection). Cell type and time point are not known. The CDR3 runs from the conserved cysteine through the conserved F or W. A D gene is named only where the DNA matches it firmly. Clone sizes are given selectively: once, few, many, or a class where the clone is expanded.

CDR3 DNA: TGTGCCACCAGCACCGTACAGGGGAACTACGAGCAGTACTTC
CDR3 protein: CATSTVQGNYEQYF
D gene: TRBD1
V gene: TRBV15
clone size: few
J gene: TRBJ2-7

CDR3 DNA: TGCAGTGCTAGCCTCCCTGGGGAGAGTCTGTACGAGCAGTACTTC
CDR3 protein: CSASLPGESLYEQYF
D gene: NA
V gene: TRBV20-1
clone size: few
J gene: TRBJ2-7

CDR3 DNA: TGTGCCAGCAGTCCGGGACTAGCGGGACTGGGAGAGACCCAGTACTTC
CDR3 protein: CASSPGLAGLGETQYF
D gene: TRBD2
V gene: TRBV12-3/TRBV12-4
clone size: NA
J gene: TRBJ2-5

CDR3 DNA: TGCAGTGCTAGAGGAGACTCTGGAAACACCATATATTTT
CDR3 protein: CSARGDSGNTIYF
D gene: NA
V gene: TRBV20-1
clone size: NA
J gene: TRBJ1-3

CDR3 DNA: TGCAGTGCCTTCGCCGGGACAGGGTGGAATGAGCAGTTCTTC
CDR3 protein: CSAFAGTGWNEQFF
D gene: TRBD1
V gene: TRBV20-1
clone size: NA
J gene: TRBJ2-1

CDR3 DNA: TGTGCCAGCAGCCGGGACTACAACAATGAGCAGTTCTTC
CDR3 protein: CASSRDYNNEQFF
D gene: TRBD2
V gene: TRBV5-4
clone size: few
J gene: TRBJ2-1

CDR3 DNA: TGTGCCAGCAGCGCATCTCTTAATTACGAGCAGTACTTC
CDR3 protein: CASSASLNYEQYF
D gene: NA
V gene: TRBV7-9
clone size: NA
J gene: TRBJ2-7

CDR3 DNA: TGTGCCAGCAGCCCCTTTGCGGGAGGCGCCTACGAGCAGTACTTC
CDR3 protein: CASSPFAGGAYEQYF
D gene: TRBD2
V gene: TRBV7-2
clone size: few
J gene: TRBJ2-7

CDR3 DNA: TGTGCCAGCGACGGGACAGGTCAATCTTATGGCTACACCTTC
CDR3 protein: CASDGTGQSYGYTF
D gene: TRBD1
V gene: TRBV12-3/TRBV12-4
clone size: few
J gene: TRBJ1-2

CDR3 DNA: TGTGCCATCAGTGACTGGCTAGCGGGAGCGAAGTCCGGGGAGCTGTTTTTT
CDR3 protein: CAISDWLAGAKSGELFF
D gene: TRBD2
V gene: TRBV10-3
clone size: many
J gene: TRBJ2-2

CDR3 DNA: TGTGCCAGCAGCTTAGACCAGGGGGAAGATGGCTACACCTTC
CDR3 protein: CASSLDQGEDGYTF
D gene: TRBD1
V gene: TRBV7-8
clone size: NA
J gene: TRBJ1-2

CDR3 DNA: TGTGCCAGCAGTTACTCGGCAGGGTTGAACTCCTACGAGCAGTACTTC
CDR3 protein: CASSYSAGLNSYEQYF
D gene: NA
V gene: TRBV6-5
clone size: few
J gene: TRBJ2-7

CDR3 DNA: TGTGCCAGCAGTTTCCGAACAGGGGGAACTGAAGCTTTCTTT
CDR3 protein: CASSFRTGGTEAFF
D gene: TRBD1
V gene: TRBV12-3/TRBV12-4
clone size: NA
J gene: TRBJ1-1

CDR3 DNA: TGTGCCAGCAGTTCCCAGGGGGCTGCAGGCACCGGGGAGCTGTTTTTT
CDR3 protein: CASSSQGAAGTGELFF
D gene: TRBD1
V gene: TRBV12-3/TRBV12-4
clone size: few
J gene: TRBJ2-2

CDR3 DNA: TGTGCCAGCAGCTTAGATACGGGGGAAGCTTTCTTT
CDR3 protein: CASSLDTGEAFF
D gene: NA
V gene: TRBV7-3
clone size: NA
J gene: TRBJ1-1

CDR3 DNA: TGTGCCAGCAGTTTATCGGGGGGCCACACTGAAGCTTTCTTT
CDR3 protein: CASSLSGGHTEAFF
D gene: NA
V gene: TRBV27
clone size: NA
J gene: TRBJ1-1

CDR3 DNA: TGTGCCAGCAGCCAAGATATTGGACAAGAGACCCAGTACTTC
CDR3 protein: CASSQDIGQETQYF
D gene: NA
V gene: TRBV4-2
clone size: few
J gene: TRBJ2-5

CDR3 DNA: TGTGCCACCAGCAGAGCCCTAGCGAGCACAGATACGCAGTATTTT
CDR3 protein: CATSRALASTDTQYF
D gene: NA
V gene: TRBV15
clone size: few
J gene: TRBJ2-3

CDR3 DNA: TGTGCCAGCAGCTTAGATCCAGTCGCCTCCTATGGCTACACCTTC
CDR3 protein: CASSLDPVASYGYTF
D gene: NA
V gene: TRBV13
clone size: NA
J gene: TRBJ1-2

CDR3 DNA: TGTGCCAGCAGCTCCCCGGACGCAGGATCGGGCGAGCAGTACTTC
CDR3 protein: CASSSPDAGSGEQYF
D gene: NA
V gene: TRBV7-6
clone size: NA
J gene: TRBJ2-7

CDR3 DNA: TGTGCCAGCAGCTTAACAGGTGGTGATGAAAAACTGTTTTTT
CDR3 protein: CASSLTGGDEKLFF
D gene: NA
V gene: TRBV7-3
clone size: NA
J gene: TRBJ1-4

CDR3 DNA: TGTGCCAGCAGCCAAGGAACTAGCGGGGGAGAGACCCAGTACTTC
CDR3 protein: CASSQGTSGGETQYF
D gene: TRBD2
V gene: TRBV4-2
clone size: few
J gene: TRBJ2-5

CDR3 DNA: TGTGCCAGCAGCTTAGCGGGCGGGATGGATACGCAGTATTTT
CDR3 protein: CASSLAGGMDTQYF
D gene: NA
V gene: TRBV7-6
clone size: NA
J gene: TRBJ2-3

CDR3 DNA: TGCGCCAGCAGCCCACCGGGGGGGCCTTCCTACAATGAGCAGTTCTTC
CDR3 protein: CASSPPGGPSYNEQFF
D gene: TRBD2
V gene: TRBV5-1
clone size: NA
J gene: TRBJ2-1

CDR3 DNA: TGCGCCAGCAGTCCCGGGACAGGTTTCTTGGGCGAGCAGTACTTC
CDR3 protein: CASSPGTGFLGEQYF
D gene: TRBD1
V gene: TRBV5-1
clone size: NA
J gene: TRBJ2-7

CDR3 DNA: TGTGCCAGCAGCCCCGACTTTAAGAGGACAGAGACCCAGTACTTC
CDR3 protein: CASSPDFKRTETQYF
D gene: NA
V gene: TRBV6-2/TRBV6-3
clone size: NA
J gene: TRBJ2-5

CDR3 DNA: TGCGCCAGCAGCCTGGCCCGAGGGGGAGGTCCCTACGAGCAGTACTTC
CDR3 protein: CASSLARGGGPYEQYF
D gene: NA
V gene: TRBV5-1
clone size: few
J gene: TRBJ2-7

CDR3 DNA: TGTGCCAGCAGCGTAGCTACGAGGGGGATGGATGAGCAGTTCTTC
CDR3 protein: CASSVATRGMDEQFF
D gene: NA
V gene: TRBV9
clone size: once
J gene: TRBJ2-1

CDR3 DNA: TGTGCCAGCAGCCAAGATCAATGGACTAGCACAGATACGCAGTATTTT
CDR3 protein: CASSQDQWTSTDTQYF
D gene: NA
V gene: TRBV4-2
clone size: NA
J gene: TRBJ2-3

CDR3 DNA: TGTGCCAGCAGCGTAGCCTCTCAGGGAAACACTGAAGCTTTCTTT
CDR3 protein: CASSVASQGNTEAFF
D gene: NA
V gene: TRBV9
clone size: NA
J gene: TRBJ1-1

CDR3 DNA: TGCGCCAGCAGCTTCGGACTAGATGGCGAGCAGTACTTC
CDR3 protein: CASSFGLDGEQYF
D gene: TRBD2
V gene: TRBV5-1
clone size: NA
J gene: TRBJ2-7

CDR3 DNA: TGTGCCAGCAGGCATCCGCTAGCGGGGGGCCCCCATAGCACAGATACGCAGTATTTT
CDR3 protein: CASRHPLAGGPHSTDTQYF
D gene: NA
V gene: TRBV21-1
clone size: few
J gene: TRBJ2-3

CDR3 DNA: TGTGCCATCGAGGACCCTCAGGGTAAACTGTTTTTT
CDR3 protein: CAIEDPQGKLFF
D gene: NA
V gene: TRBV10-3
clone size: NA
J gene: TRBJ1-4

CDR3 DNA: TGCGCCAGCAGCTTGGAGACAGGGGGCTACACAGATACGCAGTATTTT
CDR3 protein: CASSLETGGYTDTQYF
D gene: TRBD1
V gene: TRBV5-1
clone size: NA
J gene: TRBJ2-3

CDR3 DNA: TGTGCCAGCAGTTTCCAGCTAGTGGGGGTGTACGAGCAGTACTTC
CDR3 protein: CASSFQLVGVYEQYF
D gene: NA
V gene: TRBV27
clone size: NA
J gene: TRBJ2-7

CDR3 DNA: TGTGCCAGCAGCCCTCGGGCGACCATGAACACTGAAGCTTTCTTT
CDR3 protein: CASSPRATMNTEAFF
D gene: NA
V gene: TRBV12-3/TRBV12-4
clone size: few
J gene: TRBJ1-1

CDR3 DNA: TGTGCCAGCTCACCTACGGGACAGGGGGCTGTTCAGCCCCAGCATTTT
CDR3 protein: CASSPTGQGAVQPQHF
D gene: TRBD1
V gene: TRBV18
clone size: NA
J gene: TRBJ1-5

CDR3 DNA: TGTGCCAGCAGCCAGCGGGATACGCAGTATTTT
CDR3 protein: CASSQRDTQYF
D gene: NA
V gene: TRBV11-2
clone size: few
J gene: TRBJ2-3

CDR3 DNA: TGTGCCAGCAGCTTGGTCAGGAGATCCTACGAGCAGTACTTC
CDR3 protein: CASSLVRRSYEQYF
D gene: NA
V gene: TRBV5-6
clone size: few
J gene: TRBJ2-7

CDR3 DNA: TGTGCCAGTACCGCACAAATTCTCTCTGGAAACACCATATATTTT
CDR3 protein: CASTAQILSGNTIYF
D gene: NA
V gene: TRBV19
clone size: NA
J gene: TRBJ1-3

CDR3 DNA: TGTGCCATCAGTGTAGGGAACAATGAGCAGTTCTTC
CDR3 protein: CAISVGNNEQFF
D gene: NA
V gene: TRBV10-3
clone size: NA
J gene: TRBJ2-1

CDR3 DNA: TGCGCCAGCAGCTTGGAAAGGCTGCGCACAGATACGCAGTATTTT
CDR3 protein: CASSLERLRTDTQYF
D gene: NA
V gene: TRBV5-1
clone size: few
J gene: TRBJ2-3

CDR3 DNA: TGTGCCAGCAGCCCCACAGGGACTTTCGATACGCAGTATTTT
CDR3 protein: CASSPTGTFDTQYF
D gene: NA
V gene: TRBV12-3/TRBV12-4
clone size: NA
J gene: TRBJ2-3

CDR3 DNA: TGCGCCAGCAGCTTGCAGCAGAACACTGAAGCTTTCTTT
CDR3 protein: CASSLQQNTEAFF
D gene: NA
V gene: TRBV5-1
clone size: NA
J gene: TRBJ1-1

CDR3 DNA: TGTGCCAGCAGCGAGACAGGGGATTTGTTAACAGATACGCAGTATTTT
CDR3 protein: CASSETGDLLTDTQYF
D gene: TRBD1
V gene: TRBV7-9
clone size: NA
J gene: TRBJ2-3

CDR3 DNA: TGCAGTGCTAGAAAGGCAGGGGGCCTTGGAAGCGAGCAGTACTTC
CDR3 protein: CSARKAGGLGSEQYF
D gene: TRBD1
V gene: TRBV20-1
clone size: NA
J gene: TRBJ2-7

CDR3 DNA: TGTGCCAGCAGCCAAGTTCCCGGGGGGGCCTACGAGCAGTACTTC
CDR3 protein: CASSQVPGGAYEQYF
D gene: TRBD2
V gene: TRBV3-1
clone size: NA
J gene: TRBJ2-7

CDR3 DNA: TGCGCCAGTAACATACCCTGGGCGGCGACCTATGGCTACACCTTC
CDR3 protein: CASNIPWAATYGYTF
D gene: NA
V gene: TRBV5-1
clone size: NA
J gene: TRBJ1-2

CDR3 DNA: TGTGCCAGCACTTTAGGAAGCTCTCCCGGGGAGCTGTTTTTT
CDR3 protein: CASTLGSSPGELFF
D gene: NA
V gene: TRBV2
clone size: NA
J gene: TRBJ2-2

CDR3 DNA: TGCGCCAGCAGTCAATCAAGGTGGCCACCCTTGGGGGACTCTAGCACAGATACGCAGTATTTT
CDR3 protein: CASSQSRWPPLGDSSTDTQYF
D gene: NA
V gene: TRBV23-1
clone size: NA
J gene: TRBJ2-3

CDR3 DNA: TGTGCCACCCAGACCGGGAGCTCCTACAATGAGCAGTTCTTC
CDR3 protein: CATQTGSSYNEQFF
D gene: NA
V gene: TRBV15
clone size: NA
J gene: TRBJ2-1

CDR3 DNA: TGTGCCAGCAGCTTAGAGACAGGGGGAGCTTTCTTT
CDR3 protein: CASSLETGGAFF
D gene: TRBD1
V gene: TRBV7-2
clone size: NA
J gene: TRBJ1-1

CDR3 DNA: TGTGCCAGCAGTTTATCCGGGGTAGAGAATTCACCCCTCCACTTT
CDR3 protein: CASSLSGVENSPLHF
D gene: NA
V gene: TRBV27
clone size: NA
J gene: TRBJ1-6

CDR3 DNA: TGCAGCGTCCTGGACAGATACTTTATGCTAAGCTCCTACAATGAGCAGTTCTTC
CDR3 protein: CSVLDRYFMLSSYNEQFF
D gene: NA
V gene: TRBV29-1
clone size: few
J gene: TRBJ2-1

CDR3 DNA: TGTGCCAGCAGTCCCGGGACTGTCTTGAGTAGGGCCCAGTACTTC
CDR3 protein: CASSPGTVLSRAQYF
D gene: NA
V gene: TRBV7-6
clone size: once
J gene: TRBJ2-5